Listed below are T cell receptor beta chains from one sample, sequenced in a study of identical twins. TCRdb independently ran MiXCR on the 5' RACE reads; one entry per CDR3 protein. The table lists 510,000 or so distinct CDR3 sequences, about 15% of them singletons. This sample also belongs to another study, concerning yellow fever vaccine responses in identical twins.

Sequencing was performed on CD4+ T cells sorted from blood. These receptors all stem from a young woman in good health. Each CDR3 is given with its conserved first and last residue. The D gene is left open where the match is weak. The listing skips clone size in some rows; elsewhere it reads once, few, many or a size class.

d_call j_call clone_size v_call cdr3_aa cdr3_nt
- TRBJ2-3 - TRBV7-8 CASSLVGQIVSTDTQYF TGTGCCAGCAGCTTAGTGGGACAAATCGTAAGCACAGATACGCAGTATTTT
- TRBJ1-2 - TRBV6-4 CASTLKPGQNYGYTF TGTGCCAGCACTCTAAAACCCGGACAGAACTATGGTTACACCTTC
TRBD1 TRBJ1-4 - TRBV7-2 CASSPRTGFEKLFF TGTGCCAGCAGCCCACGGACAGGGTTTGAAAAACTGTTTTTT
- TRBJ1-5 few TRBV6-5 CASRARRQPQHF TGTGCCAGCAGGGCCCGCCGTCAGCCCCAGCATTTT
TRBD1 TRBJ1-1 few TRBV19 CASSIRTGSTEAFF TGTGCCAGTAGTATTAGGACAGGGAGCACTGAAGCTTTCTTT
- TRBJ2-5 - TRBV14 CASGFTIGETQYF TGTGCCAGCGGATTTACCATCGGAGAGACCCAGTACTTC
- TRBJ2-1 - TRBV24-1 CATAEPPYNEQFF TGTGCCACCGCCGAACCACCTTACAATGAGCAGTTCTTC
TRBD1 TRBJ1-6 many TRBV7-8 CASSLTNRGINSPLHF TGTGCCAGCAGCCTCACGAACAGGGGTATTAATTCACCCCTCCACTTT
- TRBJ1-5 - TRBV12-3/TRBV12-4 CASSFRGFQPQHF TGTGCCAGCAGTTTCAGGGGTTTTCAGCCCCAGCATTTT
TRBD1 TRBJ2-7 - TRBV6-1 CASSEPTGWYEQYF TGTGCCAGCAGCGAACCGACAGGGTGGTACGAGCAGTACTTC
TRBD1 TRBJ1-1 few TRBV12-3/TRBV12-4 CASSGQGRTEAFF TGTGCCAGCAGCGGACAGGGTCGCACTGAAGCTTTCTTT
- TRBJ2-2 many TRBV20-1 CSAGGQNTGELFF TGCAGTGCCGGGGGACAGAACACCGGGGAGCTGTTTTTT
- TRBJ2-1 - TRBV7-9 CASSLLLHNEQFF TGTGCCAGCAGCCTCCTTCTGCACAATGAGCAGTTCTTC
TRBD2 TRBJ2-5 - TRBV4-1 CASSFWTLAGGQETQYF TGCGCCAGCAGTTTCTGGACTTTAGCGGGGGGACAAGAGACCCAGTACTTC
- TRBJ1-2 - TRBV5-1 CASSVSGTVYGYTF TGCGCCAGCAGCGTCTCAGGGACCGTCTATGGCTACACCTTC
TRBD2 TRBJ2-7 - TRBV5-5 CASSLFVLAGGPYEQYF TGTGCCAGCAGCTTGTTTGTTCTAGCGGGAGGGCCATACGAGCAGTACTTC
- TRBJ2-2 - TRBV29-1 CSANQGNTGELFF TGCAGCGCCAACCAGGGGAACACCGGGGAGCTGTTTTTT
TRBD2 TRBJ2-7 many TRBV12-3/TRBV12-4 CASSLWEGPYEQYF TGTGCCAGCAGTTTATGGGAGGGTCCCTACGAGCAGTACTTC
TRBD2 TRBJ2-1 - TRBV28 CASKASGRAGNEQFF TGTGCCAGCAAAGCTAGCGGGAGGGCCGGAAATGAGCAGTTCTTC
TRBD2 TRBJ2-5 - TRBV7-8 CASRTSGFGETQYF TGTGCCAGCCGAACTAGCGGGTTTGGAGAGACCCAGTACTTC
- TRBJ2-1 few TRBV6-4 CASSGELGREQFF TGTGCCAGCAGTGGAGAACTGGGGCGTGAGCAGTTCTTC
TRBD1 TRBJ2-2 - TRBV6-5 CASSYSISGRGPIGELFF TGTGCCAGCAGTTACTCGATCTCGGGCAGGGGGCCCATCGGGGAGCTGTTTTTT
- TRBJ2-3 few TRBV29-1 CSVADRANTDTQYF TGCAGCGTGGCGGACAGAGCCAACACAGATACGCAGTATTTT
- TRBJ2-3 - TRBV20-1 CSAHLTDTQYF TGCAGTGCCCACCTAACGGATACGCAGTATTTT
TRBD1 TRBJ2-2 - TRBV7-9 CASISGQVDTGELIF TGTGCCAGCATATCCGGACAGGTTGATACCGGGGAGCTGATTTTT
TRBD2 TRBJ2-1 - TRBV12-3/TRBV12-4 CASSPRTQRGHEQFF TGTGCCAGCAGCCCTCGGACCCAGCGGGGGCATGAGCAGTTCTTC
- TRBJ1-6 few TRBV28 CASSFATTNSPLHF TGTGCCAGCAGTTTCGCCACAACTAATTCACCCCTCCACTTT
TRBD1 TRBJ1-2 many TRBV5-1 CASSLDPGQSYGYTF TGCGCCAGCAGCTTGGACCCGGGACAGTCCTATGGCTACACCTTC
- TRBJ2-1 few TRBV4-1 CASSPQGGYSYNEQFF TGCGCCAGCAGCCCTCAGGGGGGCTACTCCTACAATGAGCAGTTCTTC
TRBD1 TRBJ2-7 few TRBV7-8 CASSFRGQGAVEQYF TGTGCCAGCAGCTTCAGGGGACAGGGGGCTGTCGAGCAGTACTTC
TRBD2 TRBJ2-1 - TRBV29-1 CSVRAGQGGTSGSVSYNEQFF TGCAGCGTTCGAGCGGGACAGGGGGGGACTAGCGGGAGCGTATCCTACAATGAGCAGTTCTTC
TRBD2 TRBJ2-5 few TRBV6-2/TRBV6-3 CASSYSNGPSGTETQYF TGTGCCAGCAGTTACTCGAATGGGCCTAGCGGGACGGAGACCCAGTACTTC
TRBD1 TRBJ2-1 few TRBV29-1 CSVDPTGPVYNEQFF TGCAGCGTTGACCCGACAGGGCCGGTATACAATGAGCAGTTCTTC